This T cell receptor beta chain derives from a study of identical twins. Regarding the study as a whole: Cross-sectional statistics underpinned the conclusions; the same donors were not followed.

TCRdb ran MiXCR on the 5' RACE reads and lists one entry per CDR3 protein. The sample records about 700,000 distinct CDR3 sequences, 8.5% to 9% being singletons. Only a few counts were recorded for this clonotype. The antigen remains undetermined. The data also belong to a second study, concerning yellow fever vaccine responses in identical twins. From that second work: Reportedly, twins' vaccine T cell responses looked partly convergent and partly personalized.

The clonotype originates from a woman younger than 30 in good health. Material: PBMCs.

CDR3 loop: CASGQTGGIGNEQFF. CDR3 in DNA: TGTGCCAGCGGACAAACAGGGGGTATTGGCAATGAGCAGTTCTTC. The rearrangement links TRBV7-3 to TRBJ2-1; 8 nucleotides agree with TRBD1. The ends lost 8 bases at V and 6 bases at J; junction bases unmatched: 12. Germline assignment: CDR1 SGHTA and CDR2 FQGTGA. This CDR3 has 15 amino acids. The complete variable domain, with remaining parts taken from reference TRBV7-3 and TRBJ2-1, reads GAGVSQTPSNKVTEKGKYVELRCDPISGHTALYWYRQSLGQGPEFLIYFQGTGAADDSGLPNDRFFAVRPEGSVSTLKIQRTERGDSAVYLCASGQTGGIGNEQFFGPGTRLTVL.